This record covers a single TCR beta chain. Its target is not known. Profiled with immunoSEQ multiplex PCR; TCRdb holds only in-frame clones, not every one. This sample has more than 1 million clones, with roughly 74% found just once. These data originate in a study of shared clonotypes between healthy human individuals. General study results and limits: Sampling included only blood; tissue repertoires likely differ.

CDR3 length equals 15 residues. Germline V lookup: CDR1 MNHEY, CDR2 SVGAGI. The V segment lost 5 bases and the J segment 2 bases; nucleotides outside the gene matches: 7. V is TRBV6-5 and J is TRBJ2-3, with TRBD1 matching over 7 bases. The sample was memory CD4+ T cells from PBMCs. The sample's subset: CD45RA-negative fraction. The sequence came from a man aged 18-30 years in good health. Some clones in this sample may be carry-over from other donors' samples. The CDR3 coding sequence is TGTGCCAGCAGTCAAAAGGGGACAGCCACAGATACGCAGTATTTT. Encoded protein: CASSQKGTATDTQYF.